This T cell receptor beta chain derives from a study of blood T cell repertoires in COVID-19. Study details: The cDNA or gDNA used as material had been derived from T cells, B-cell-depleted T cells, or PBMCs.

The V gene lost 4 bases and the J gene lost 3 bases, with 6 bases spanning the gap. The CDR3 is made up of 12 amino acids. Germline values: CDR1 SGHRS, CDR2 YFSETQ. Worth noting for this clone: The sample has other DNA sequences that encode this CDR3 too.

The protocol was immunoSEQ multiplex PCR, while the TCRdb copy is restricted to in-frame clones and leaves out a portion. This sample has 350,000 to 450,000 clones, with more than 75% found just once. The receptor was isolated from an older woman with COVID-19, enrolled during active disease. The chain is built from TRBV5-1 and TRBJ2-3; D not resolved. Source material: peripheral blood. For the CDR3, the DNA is TGCGCCAGCAGCCCCCCTACAGATACGCAGTATTTT. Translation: CASSPPTDTQYF.